The T cell receptor (beta chain) described here comes from a study of cytomegalovirus exposure and HLA in healthy donors. In the study overall: Assignment to the Caucasian-associated ancestry cluster applied to 81% of the approximately 360 genotyped donors.

V trimming: 8 bases; J trimming: 2 bases; junction bases outside the gene matches: 4. Germline CDR1 is MNHEY and CDR2 is SMNVEV (reference sequence). This CDR3 is 13 amino acids long. Points on this clone: The antigen remains unidentified.

The PCR ran on 60 Vbeta and 13 Jbeta primers. Measured with immunoSEQ multiplex PCR; TCRdb has only the in-frame clones, and not every one. The sample holds 65,000 to 95,000 clones; 78% are singletons and the top ten take just under 2.5%. Study results and limitations: Many donors carried some public TCRs, although rarity characterized most TCR sequences.

The rearrangement links TRBV27 to TRBJ2-7; 9 bases match TRBD2. Input material: PBMCs. The TCR comes from a male donor in good health and CMV-seropositive. The CDR3 DNA reads as TGTGCCAGCGCGCTAGCGGGAACCTACGAGCAGTACTTC. It encodes CASALAGTYEQYF.